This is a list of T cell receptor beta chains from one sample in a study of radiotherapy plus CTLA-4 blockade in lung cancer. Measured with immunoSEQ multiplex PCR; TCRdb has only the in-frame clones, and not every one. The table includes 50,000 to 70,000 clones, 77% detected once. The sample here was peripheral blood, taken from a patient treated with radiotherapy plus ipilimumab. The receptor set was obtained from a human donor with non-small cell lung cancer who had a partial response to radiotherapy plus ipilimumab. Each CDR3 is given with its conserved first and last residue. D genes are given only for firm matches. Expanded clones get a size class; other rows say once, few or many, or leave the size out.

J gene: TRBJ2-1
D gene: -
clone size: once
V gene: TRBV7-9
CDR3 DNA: TGTGCCAGCAGCTTCGGTCAGGGCCATGAGCAGTTCTTC
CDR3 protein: CASSFGQGHEQFF

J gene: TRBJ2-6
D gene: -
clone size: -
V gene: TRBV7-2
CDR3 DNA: TGTGCCAGCAGCTTGAAGGGCAGGGTCGTTTCTGGGGCCAACGTCCTGACTTTC
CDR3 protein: CASSLKGRVVSGANVLTF

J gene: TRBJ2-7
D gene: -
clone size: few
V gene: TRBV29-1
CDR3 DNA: TGCAGCGTGCGCCGGGGGTTATACGAGCAGTACTTC
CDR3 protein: CSVRRGLYEQYF

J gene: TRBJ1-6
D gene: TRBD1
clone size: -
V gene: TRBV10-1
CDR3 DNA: TGCGCCAGCCCGACAGGGGGCGATAATTCACCCCTCCACTTT
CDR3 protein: CASPTGGDNSPLHF

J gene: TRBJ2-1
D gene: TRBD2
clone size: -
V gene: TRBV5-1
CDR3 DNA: TGCGCCAGCAGCACCGGGACTAGCGTATACAATGAGCAGTTCTTC
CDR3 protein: CASSTGTSVYNEQFF

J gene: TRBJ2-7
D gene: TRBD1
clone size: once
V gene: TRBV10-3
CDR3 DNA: TGTGCCATCAGTGACCGGGACAGGGTTCCGGAGCAGTACTTC
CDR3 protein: CAISDRDRVPEQYF

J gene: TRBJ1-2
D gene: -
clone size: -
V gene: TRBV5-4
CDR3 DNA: TGTGCCAGCAGCTTGGGTCAGGGTACCGGTGGCTACACCTTC
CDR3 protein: CASSLGQGTGGYTF

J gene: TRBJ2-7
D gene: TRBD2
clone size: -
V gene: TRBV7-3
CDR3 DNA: TGTGCCAGCAGCTTACACGGGGGGGGCGGGGAGCAGTACTTC
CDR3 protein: CASSLHGGGGEQYF

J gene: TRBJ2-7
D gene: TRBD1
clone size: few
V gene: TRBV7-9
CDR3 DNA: TGTGCCAGCAGCTTGGCAGGGGGCGAGCAGTACTTC
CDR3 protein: CASSLAGGEQYF

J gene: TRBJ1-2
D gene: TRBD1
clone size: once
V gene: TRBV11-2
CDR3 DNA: TGTGCCAGCAGCGCAGCCGACTCGACAGGGGCCCATGGCTACACCTTC
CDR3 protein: CASSAADSTGAHGYTF